Shown below are 7 T cell receptor beta chains from a single sample sequenced in a study of CD4 T cell repertoires in COVID-19. These receptors lack a known antigen. Antigen-reactive proliferating T cell lines came from CFSE-labeled cells given autologous monocytes and SARS-CoV-2 spike or nucleoprotein. The method was immunoSEQ multiplex PCR; TCRdb's version includes in-frame clones alone and lacks a portion of them. The sample carries hundreds of clones, roughly 25% recorded once. The input for sequencing was central memory CD4+ T cells, cultured in vitro, taken after recovery from COVID-19. The receptors were sampled from a human donor who had COVID-19.

There are a few counts of this clone. This chain links TRBV7-8 with TRBJ2-1; D perhaps matches TRBD1 (6 bases). Deletions cut 5 bases from V and 7 bases from J, with 9 bases between. The CDR3 totals 12 residues. The germline V gene encodes CDR1 SGHVS and CDR2 FQNEAQ. The CDR3 DNA follows: TGTGCCAGCAGCCCCGACAGGAATGAGCAGTTCTTC. Its translation: CASSPDRNEQFF. The entire variable domain, with the rest obtained from reference TRBV7-8 and TRBJ2-1, is as follows: GAGVSQSPRYKVAKRGQDVALRCDPISGHVSLFWYQQALGQGPEFLTYFQNEAQLDKSGLPSDRFFAERPEGSVSTLKIQRTQQEDSAVYLCASSPDRNEQFFGPGTRLTVL.

The rearrangement uses TRBV4-3 and TRBJ2-3; TRBD2 aligns across 11 bases. Germline V gives CDR1 LGHNA, CDR2 YSLEER. CDR3 length: 17 residues. Trimming took 3 bases from V and 6 from J; bases not matched to a gene: 11. CDR3 protein: CASSQVLAGGPGDTQYF. In DNA form, the CDR3 reads TGCGCCAGCAGCCAGGTCTTAGCGGGGGGGCCGGGGGATACGCAGTATTTT.

In its sample, this clone was seen once. The rearrangement links TRBV3-1 (or the pseudogene TRBV3-2) to TRBJ1-5; D unclear. This CDR3 region has 17 residues. Trimming took 5 bases from V and 5 from J, leaving 22 bases between them. Germline V gene lookup returns CDR1 LGHDT and CDR2 YNNKEL (reference sequence). CDR3 sequence: CASSASLPFWHHQPQHF. CDR3 sequence (DNA): TGTGCCAGCAGCGCCTCCCTCCCATTTTGGCATCATCAGCCCCAGCATTTT.

As concerns this clone: A much larger clone sits a single nucleotide away, making a read error possible. In DNA form, the CDR3 reads TGTGCCAGCAGCCAAGTAGGCCCACCTTTCATGAACACTGAAGCTTTCTTT. Residues: CASSQVGPPFMNTEAFF. The V and J genes are TRBV4-2 and TRBJ1-1; D remains unclear. V was clipped by 1 base and J by 0 bases, with 15 bases between them. CDR1 is LGHNA, CDR2 YNFKEQ, per germline. This CDR3 has 17 residues.

The chain joins TRBV5-4 to TRBJ2-3; D call uncertain. The CDR3 has 15 amino acids. V shed 2 bases and J shed 0 bases, with 10 bases lying between them. Germline loops: CDR1 SGHNT, CDR2 YYREEE (reference sequence). In DNA, the CDR3 is TGTGCCAGCAGCTTCGGACCCATGAGCACAGATACGCAGTATTTT. Translation: CASSFGPMSTDTQYF. Full variable domain (outside the CDR3, taken from reference TRBV5-4 and TRBJ2-3): ETGVTQSPTHLIKTRGQQVTLRCSSQSGHNTVSWYQQALGQGPQFIFQYYREEENGRGNFPPRFSGLQFPNYSSELNVNALELDDSALYLCASSFGPMSTDTQYFGPGTRLTVL.

This clone has a handful of counts. The chain employs TRBV2 and TRBJ1-2; D is ambiguous. Germline V CDR1 and CDR2: SNHLY, FYNNEI. There are 15 residues in the CDR3. V lost 0 bases and J 8 bases, leaving 16 bases between the germline ends. The CDR3: CASSEAFDNGRGYTF. The CDR3 nucleotides read TGTGCCAGCAGTGAAGCTTTCGACAACGGGAGAGGCTACACCTTC.

By sample share, this clone is medium-sized. This sequence joins TRBV24-1 and TRBJ2-7; 7 nucleotides align to TRBD1. J was trimmed by 0 bases and V by 3 bases; bases with no gene match: 7. The CDR3 has 16 residues. CDR1 and CDR2 from the germline V gene are KGHDR and SFDVKD. The CDR3 DNA follows: TGTGCCACCAGTGATCCCGGGACAGAGAGCTCCTACGAGCAGTACTTC. As protein: CATSDPGTESSYEQYF.